These 11 T cell receptor beta chains came from one sample sequenced in a study of T-cell memory formation after mild COVID-19. A single record per CDR3 protein comes from TCRdb applying MiXCR to the 5' RACE reads. Among roughly 320,000 distinct CDR3 sequences listed, over 25% were seen once. Material: PBMCs or a T cell subset sorted from them (not recorded which). Receptors originate from an adult woman who had mild COVID-19 (a few samples of this study predate the infection). Cell type and time point are not known.

In this sample, this clonotype turned up a few times. This chain links TRBV5-1 with TRBJ1-4, with D maybe TRBD1 (6 bases). The germline V and J ends were trimmed by 4 bases and 8 bases, with 18 bases remaining between them. This CDR3 is 15 amino acids long. Germline V gene lookup returns CDR1 SGHRS and CDR2 YFSETQ. As DNA, the CDR3 is TGCGCCAGCAGCCCGTCATGGGGGCTCGAAGAAAAACTGTTTTTT. Encoded protein: CASSPSWGLEEKLFF.

This clonotype was recorded at least ten times. The rearrangement uses TRBV7-3 and TRBJ2-3; the D is unclear. Trimming cost V 4 bases and J 1 base, with 27 bases left between them. The CDR3 is made up of 20 amino acids. Germline values: CDR1 SGHTA, CDR2 FQGTGA. CDR3 bases: TGTGCCAGCAGCTCACTTGGTCGTCACCACAGTTCCCGAGGCACAGATACGCAGTATTTT. This gives the protein CASSSLGRHHSSRGTDTQYF. The full variable domain, rest sourced from reference TRBV7-3 and TRBJ2-3, is GAGVSQTPSNKVTEKGKYVELRCDPISGHTALYWYRQSLGQGPEFLIYFQGTGAADDSGLPNDRFFAVRPEGSVSTLKIQRTERGDSAVYLCASSSLGRHHSSRGTDTQYFGPGTRLTVL.

This clonotype was seen a few times. The J gene is TRBJ2-1, the V gene TRBV5-1; the match to TRBD2 covers 11 bases. Trimming took 4 bases from V and 5 from J; bases not matched to a gene: 5. This CDR3 comprises 15 residues. The germline V gene encodes CDR1 SGHRS and CDR2 YFSETQ. CDR3 protein: CASSPGTSGDNEQFF. The CDR3 DNA is TGCGCCAGCAGCCCCGGGACTAGCGGAGACAATGAGCAGTTCTTC.

This rearrangement joins TRBV7-3 to TRBJ2-1, with D perhaps assigned TRBD1 or TRBD2 (6 bases each). The V end was cut by 6 bases, the J end by 8 bases, with 14 bases between. CDR3 length: 13 residues. Germline CDR1 SGHTA, CDR2 FQGTGA. CDR3 bases: TGTGCCAGCAGACCCAGGGGAGGCTATGAGCAGTTCTTC. Protein product: CASRPRGGYEQFF.

J is TRBJ2-7 and V is TRBV9; D is undetermined. Per germline, CDR1 SGDLS and CDR2 YYNGEE. With 3 bases removed from V and 3 bases from J, the gap between germline ends came to 13 bases. The CDR3 is 14 residues long. The DNA for the CDR3 is TGTGCCAGCAGCGGTAGGGCGGATAACTACGAGCAGTACTTC. Its protein is CASSGRADNYEQYF.

This clonotype came up a few times. V is TRBV6-5 and J is TRBJ2-2, with TRBD2 identical over 8 bases. The germline gives CDR1 MNHEY, CDR2 SVGAGI. The CDR3 consists of 14 residues. Trimming removed 5 bases from V and 6 bases from J; junction bases left unmatched: 5. CDR3 residues: CASSVAGIAGELFF. CDR3 nucleotides: TGTGCCAGCAGTGTAGCGGGAATCGCCGGGGAGCTGTTTTTT.

The chain employs TRBV20-1 and TRBJ1-1, with D hard to call. The CDR3 has 13 amino acids. Germline CDR1 DFQATT, CDR2 SNEGSKA (reference sequence). Deletions cut 5 bases from V and 7 bases from J, with 17 bases between. The DNA for the CDR3 is TGCAGTGCTCCTACGACCGGGAGAGGTGAAGCTTTCTTT. This translates into CSAPTTGRGEAFF.

A few counts support this clonotype. This rearrangement joins TRBV4-2 to TRBJ1-3; D is possibly TRBD1 (5 bases). Trimming took 0 bases from V and 2 from J, leaving 17 bases between them. Germline V CDR1 and CDR2: LGHNA, YNFKEQ. The CDR3 has 18 residues. As DNA, the CDR3 is TGTGCCAGCAGCCAAGAAATATGGGGCAGGACAACTGGAAACACCATATATTTT. Residues: CASSQEIWGRTTGNTIYF.

This clonotype was observed at least ten times. The chain has TRBV9 and TRBJ2-1, with no clear D. Trimming took off 4 bases at V and 2 bases at J, with 10 bases between the two ends. This CDR3 spans 14 amino acids. Germline CDR1 reads SGDLS; CDR2 reads YYNGEE. CDR3 sequence reads: CASSPNPTYNEQFF. CDR3 DNA: TGTGCCAGCAGCCCCAACCCCACCTACAATGAGCAGTTCTTC.

The chain recombines TRBV27 with TRBJ2-7; TRBD2 is a possible D gene (7 bases). The V gene lost 5 bases and the J gene lost 4 bases, with 12 bases spanning the gap. CDR1 is MNHEY, CDR2 SMNVEV, per germline (reference sequence). The CDR3 has 13 amino acids. CDR3 nucleotides: TGTGCCAGCAGTCCAAGGGGGGGTTACGAGCAGTACTTC. It translates to CASSPRGGYEQYF.

The rearrangement links TRBV7-2 to TRBJ1-2, with TRBD1 as a possible D gene (6 bases). The CDR3 covers 14 residues. With 5 bases removed from V and 1 base from J, the gap between germline ends came to 11 bases. CDR1 is SGHTA, CDR2 FQGNSA, per germline. CDR3 residues: CASSLWDNNYGYTF. CDR3 nucleotides: TGTGCCAGCAGCCTCTGGGACAATAACTATGGCTACACCTTC. Drawing the rest from reference TRBV7-2 and TRBJ1-2, the complete variable domain is GAGVSQSPSNKVTEKGKDVELRCDPISGHTALYWYRQSLGQGLEFLIYFQGNSAPDKSGLPSDRFSAERTGGSVSTLTIQRTQQEDSAVYLCASSLWDNNYGYTFGSGTRLTVV.